The T cell receptor (beta chain) described here comes from a study of shared clonotypes between healthy human individuals. Background on the study: The donor pool was made up of a couple of women and a few men aged 18 to 49. Three plates each covered CD4 naive and memory; CD8 naive two, CD8 memory one.

Germline V gene data show CDR1 as SEHNR and CDR2 as FQNEAQ (reference sequence). CDR3 length: 17 residues. Trimming took 3 bases from V and 3 from J, leaving 20 bases between them. Assay: immunoSEQ multiplex PCR; the TCRdb copy retains only in-frame clones and omits some. The sample lists roughly 1,600,000 clones, approximately 98.5% occurring once. The sample holds one count of this clone. Sequencing was performed on naive CD4+ T cells sorted from blood. As for subset: CD45RA+ positively selected. This receptor was identified in a man aged 25 to 40 in good health. J is TRBJ1-2 and V is TRBV7-9; the D gene is possibly TRBD1 (5 bases). This chain's CDR3 is CASSFLPQVIEDYGYTF. Written as DNA, the CDR3 is TGTGCCAGCAGCTTCCTCCCACAGGTGATAGAAGACTATGGCTACACCTTC.